The rows below give T cell receptor beta chains drawn from one sample of a study of blood T cell repertoires in COVID-19. Produced via immunoSEQ multiplex PCR; TCRdb's table is partial and in-frame only. The top ten clones hold 4% to 5% of a sample with approximately 200,000 clones, around 88% of them seen once. Source material: peripheral blood. These receptors were obtained from a woman aged 25 to 39 with acute or convalescent COVID-19. Both conserved end residues are part of each CDR3. The D gene is left open where the match is weak. A clone size is listed for some rows: how often the clone was seen (once, few, many), or a class if it is expanded.

>TRBJ1-6|.|TRBV30|.
CAWSVQQVYYNSPLHF
TGTGCCTGGAGTGTACAGCAGGTTTACTATAATTCACCCCTCCACTTT
>TRBJ2-4|TRBD2|TRBV7-2|.
CASSPTGGTVLNIQYF
TGTGCCAGCAGCCCCACGGGGGGGACGGTCCTAAACATTCAGTACTTC
>TRBJ1-1|.|TRBV7-9|.
CASSLGNPQGWDEAFF
TGTGCCAGCAGCTTAGGGAACCCTCAGGGATGGGATGAAGCTTTCTTT
>TRBJ1-4|.|TRBV10-3|few
CATRGGTNEKLFF
TGTGCCACCCGCGGGGGAACTAATGAAAAACTGTTTTTT
>TRBJ1-4|.|TRBV18|.
CASSPPGGANEKLFF
TGTGCCAGCTCACCACCGGGCGGGGCTAATGAAAAACTGTTTTTT
>TRBJ1-5|TRBD1|TRBV12-3/TRBV12-4|.
CASRGTVSQPQHF
TGTGCCAGCAGAGGGACAGTTAGTCAGCCCCAGCATTTT
>TRBJ1-1|.|TRBV4-1|.
CASSPKSNTEAFF
TGCGCCAGCAGCCCGAAGAGTAACACTGAAGCTTTCTTT
>TRBJ2-3|.|TRBV5-5|.
CASSSPGADTQYF
TGTGCCAGCAGCTCACCAGGGGCAGATACGCAGTATTTT
>TRBJ2-1|.|TRBV27|.
CASSLSAPIEQFF
TGTGCCAGCAGTTTGTCCGCGCCTATTGAGCAGTTCTTC
>TRBJ1-2|.|TRBV5-1|.
CASSDWSGYTF
TGCGCCAGCAGCGACTGGTCCGGCTACACCTTC
>TRBJ2-5|.|TRBV2|.
CASRDHRETQYF
TGTGCCAGCAGGGACCACAGGGAGACCCAGTACTTC
>TRBJ1-4|.|TRBV7-2|.
CASSLYQEKLFF
TGTGCCAGCAGCTTATATCAGGAAAAACTGTTTTTT
>TRBJ1-5|.|TRBV12-3/TRBV12-4|.
CASSLAGGQPQHF
TGTGCCAGCAGTTTAGCGGGGGGGCAGCCCCAGCATTTT
>TRBJ2-7|.|TRBV19|.
CASLGALRGSSYEQYF
TGTGCCAGTCTTGGTGCCCTACGGGGTAGCTCCTACGAGCAGTACTTC
>TRBJ1-1|TRBD1|TRBV9|.
CASSEAPTGGTEAFF
TGTGCCAGCAGCGAGGCCCCGACAGGGGGTACTGAAGCTTTCTTT
>TRBJ2-1|.|TRBV14|.
CASSLSGEQFF
TGTGCCAGCAGCCTTTCCGGGGAGCAGTTCTTC
>TRBJ2-1|TRBD2|TRBV28|.
CASIKAGMNEQFF
TGTGCCAGCATTAAAGCGGGGATGAATGAGCAGTTCTTC
>TRBJ2-5|.|TRBV18|.
CASSPIRGQETQYF
TGTGCCAGCTCACCAATCAGGGGCCAAGAGACCCAGTACTTC
>TRBJ2-2|.|TRBV5-1|once
CASSLSGPDTGELFF
TGCGCCAGCAGCTTGAGCGGGCCGGACACCGGGGAGCTGTTTTTT
>TRBJ2-1|.|TRBV30|.
CAWSPLTNEQFF
TGTGCCTGGAGCCCACTAACCAATGAGCAGTTCTTC
>TRBJ2-1|TRBD2|TRBV4-2|.
CASSQDLAGGNNEQFF
TGTGCCAGCAGCCAAGATCTAGCGGGAGGAAACAATGAGCAGTTCTTC
>TRBJ2-5|.|TRBV7-9|.
CASSLVLGVGQETQYF
TGTGCCAGCAGCTTAGTTCTCGGAGTGGGCCAAGAGACCCAGTACTTC
>TRBJ1-2|.|TRBV5-4|.
CASSSFTGNYGYTF
TGTGCCAGCAGCTCTTTCACAGGGAACTATGGCTACACCTTC
>TRBJ1-3|TRBD1|TRBV6-6|.
CASKQGKGTIYF
TGTGCCAGCAAACAGGGGAAAGGCACCATATATTTT
>TRBJ2-5|TRBD2|TRBV28|.
CASSLPGTSQETQYF
TGTGCCAGCAGTTTACCCGGGACTAGCCAAGAGACCCAGTACTTC
>TRBJ1-2|.|TRBV28|.
CASSFDGSNGYTF
TGTGCCAGCAGTTTCGACGGGTCGAATGGCTACACCTTC
>TRBJ1-2|.|TRBV9|.
CASSVGVESYGYTF
TGTGCCAGCAGCGTAGGAGTTGAGAGCTATGGCTACACCTTC
>TRBJ1-1|.|TRBV28|.
CASSSTLGAFF
TGTGCCAGCAGTTCTACACTAGGAGCTTTCTTT
>TRBJ1-2|.|TRBV28|.
CASSDAGAFKF
TGTGCCAGCAGCGACGCGGGGGCGTTTAAGTTC
>TRBJ2-7|.|TRBV18|.
CASSLNQGRYEQYF
TGTGCCAGCTCACTCAATCAGGGTCGATACGAGCAGTACTTC
>TRBJ2-3|.|TRBV11-3|.
CASSPLGGTGASTDTQYF
TGTGCCAGCAGCCCTCTCGGTGGTACGGGAGCTTCCACAGATACGCAGTATTTT
>TRBJ2-3|.|TRBV5-1|.
CASSLGRAGDTQYF
TGCGCCAGCAGCTTGGGGAGGGCCGGAGATACGCAGTATTTT
>TRBJ2-7|.|TRBV6-5|.
CASRIIVAGPGEQYF
TGTGCCAGCCGAATCATCGTGGCAGGGCCAGGCGAGCAGTACTTC
>TRBJ1-2|.|TRBV27|.
CASTISRGYGYTF
TGTGCCAGCACTATATCCCGAGGCTATGGCTACACCTTC
>TRBJ2-1|TRBD2|TRBV2|.
CASKGTSYNEQFF
TGTGCCAGCAAGGGGACTAGCTACAATGAGCAGTTCTTC
>TRBJ1-5|.|TRBV29-1|.
CSVGTGRGNQPQHF
TGCAGCGTTGGTACGGGTCGGGGCAATCAGCCCCAGCATTTT